The source of this T cell receptor beta chain is a study of blood T cells in healthy people across ages (dated by TCRdb to between 2014 and 2017). Background for the entire study: In model experiments, template switching captured about one uniquely barcoded TCR beta cDNA molecule for every two T cells. Age-related changes in TCR beta repertoire diversity were measured in the study by deep sequencing normalized with unique cDNA molecular identifiers. The donors were divided into four age groups: young (average roughly 17 years), middle-aged (approximately 42), aged (approximately 64) and long-lived (roughly 82). To avoid experimental bias, donors of different ages were distributed randomly across sequencing lanes. The study analyzed two additional independent replicas of 1 million unique cDNA reads from the same blood draw for two donors, one aged 18 to 30 and one aged 80 or older.

Receptors were amplified or captured by 5' RACE. This sample was sequenced with an Illumina HiSeq 2500. A second PCR of roughly 7 to 12 cycles was run with a J-beta primer mix and a sample-barcoded 5' primer. Each TCR beta cDNA molecule received a unique molecular identifier from a template-switch 5' adaptor carrying 12 random nucleotides. At least 2.5 million CDR3-containing paired-end reads were obtained from each sample. All of the RNA was converted into first-strand cDNA using the Mint cDNA synthesis kit, with a TRBC-specific oligonucleotide serving as the primer. After uracil-DNA glycosylase treatment, a first 18-cycle PCR used universal primers M1SS and BC2_uni_R on all cDNA. In the source study's methods: Each sample was normalized by randomly selecting 1 million high-quality reads, each carrying a distinct molecular identifier. Reads sharing molecular identifiers were discarded rather than binned into consensus sequences. MiTCR, with a Q25 quality threshold and the strictest error-elimination algorithm, was used for CDR3 identification, clonotype clustering and error correction. A nonparametric unseen species model with Euler transformation was used to estimate a lower bound on total TCR beta diversity. In TCRdb, the public reads were trimmed at Q25 with fastp and aligned with MiXCR, with productive beta chains retained. Duplicate CDR3 protein sequences are folded into a single record with the most common DNA and genes. These V and J calls are TCRdb output, not the study's own analysis. The sample records approximately 730,000 distinct CDR3 sequences, 40% to 65% of which are singletons. The ten largest clones represent roughly 37% of the sample.

CDR1 and CDR2 are drawn from the germline V gene (reference sequence): DFQATT, SNEGSKA. Trimming leaves V shorter by 1 base and J shorter by 7 bases, with the junction holding 8 bases beyond the gene matches. The CDR3 runs 14 residues from the cysteine to the phenylalanine. The DNA shown is the 42-base CDR3, in frame from base 1. Turning to this clonotype: No cognate antigen has been identified for it. Base quality data are lacking; no much larger clone is found one base away.

The investigation overall reported the following: Total diversity estimates from one million sequenced T cells were considered lower bounds and underestimates. Compared with the aged group, more naive CD4+ T cells, fewer expanded clones and increased TCR diversity were shown by the long-lived group, suggesting age selection. Since profiling was done on bulk unsorted PBMCs, naive and antigen-experienced compartments could not be conclusively compared. Because the CMV infection status of the donors was unknown, age-related changes in expanded clonotypes may potentially have been confounded. Observed TCR beta diversity per million T cells fell roughly linearly with age, and a significant reduction was already apparent by age around 39. A strong correlation was found between observed TCR beta diversity and the percentage of naive T cells measured by flow cytometry.

The donors were 40 or so Caucasian individuals from Russia, aged roughly 6 to 100 years, who were systemically healthy. About 9.8 milliliters of peripheral blood were drawn from each donor into EDTA-treated Vacutainer tubes. Ficoll-Paque density-gradient centrifugation was used to isolate PBMCs, with at least 7 million obtained per sample. Total RNA was extracted from PBMCs with Trizol reagent, with at least 6 micrograms obtained per sample. For every donor, an aliquot of PBMCs went through flow cytometry to measure the percentages of naive CD45RAhigh/CD27high T cells. The sequenced material came from blood. The sequence came from a man aged 80 or over in good health. The chain employs TRBV20-1 and TRBJ2-7, with 9 central nucleotides matching TRBD2. Read as DNA, the sequence is TGCAGTGCTAGAGGGGATAGCGGGAGCAGGGAGCAGTACTTC. Its product reads: CSARGDSGSREQYF.